These 19 T cell receptor beta chains were sequenced from one sample in a study of monozygotic twins with inflammatory bowel disease. With the 5' RACE reads reprocessed, TCRdb shows one record per CDR3 protein and no DNA. The sample's table shows about 350,000 distinct CDR3 sequences. The material sequenced was blood. Receptors originate from a human donor with ulcerative colitis or Crohn's disease, or a healthy co-twin of an affected twin (not recorded which).

The CDR3 sequence: CASSKGLAGSDTQYF. The chain links TRBV19 to TRBJ2-3; with no DNA, the TCRdb D assignment of TRBD2 cannot be verified. The CDR3 extends over 15 amino acids. Looked up from germline, CDR1 is LNHDA and CDR2 is SQIVND (reference sequence).

J is TRBJ2-7 and V is TRBV28. The CDR3 spans 13 residues. Per the germline V gene, CDR1 is MDHEN and CDR2 is SYDVKM. This chain's CDR3 is CASSLLGTHEQYF.

V gene TRBV9 combines with J gene TRBJ1-2; TCRdb outputs TRBD1, but without DNA this stays unchecked. Germline V CDR1 and CDR2: SGDLS, YYNGEE. CDR3 length equals 14 residues. CDR3 loop: CASSGRQGNYGYTF.

The gene calls are TRBV27 and TRBJ2-7; with no DNA, the TCRdb D assignment of TRBD1 cannot be verified. The CDR3 has 15 residues. Germline V gene sequence: CDR1 MNHEY, CDR2 SMNVEV (reference sequence). CDR3 protein: CASSLPGQGANEQYF.

This chain links TRBV27 with TRBJ2-3. Germline V lookup: CDR1 MNHEY, CDR2 SMNVEV (reference sequence). The CDR3 is 13 residues long. The CDR3 sequence is CASRMQNSDTQYF.

CDR3 residues: CASSSPDRAVFTGELFF. The genes are TRBV27 and TRBJ2-2; TCRdb proposes TRBD1, but this gene call is untestable without DNA. The CDR3 contains 17 residues. Germline V gene sequence: CDR1 MNHEY, CDR2 SMNVEV (reference sequence).

The chain recombines TRBV12-5 with TRBJ1-3. The length of the CDR3 is 13 residues. Germline-derived CDR1 and CDR2 are LGHNT and FRNRAP. This CDR3 reads CASGLVSRNTIYF. Together with reference TRBV12-5 and TRBJ1-3, the CDR3 gives the full variable domain: DARVTQTPRHKVTEMGQEVTMRCQPILGHNTVFWYRQTMMQGLELLAYFRNRAPLDDSGMPKDRFSAEMPDATLATLKIQPSEPRDSAVYFCASGLVSRNTIYFGEGSWLTVV.

J is TRBJ2-1 and V is TRBV5-4; the TCRdb call, TRBD1, lacks DNA for checking. Germline lookup yields CDR1 SGHNT and CDR2 YYREEE (reference sequence). The CDR3 is 15 residues long. The CDR3 spells CASSSPVQDQNEQFF.

The chain employs TRBV14 and TRBJ2-6; TCRdb returns TRBD1, unconfirmable since there is no DNA. CDR1 and CDR2 (germline): SGHDN, FVKESK. The CDR3 is 20 amino acids. CDR3: CASSQEFTATGGSGANVLTF.

The gene calls are TRBV3-1 and TRBJ1-1; TCRdb returns TRBD1, unconfirmable since there is no DNA. The CDR3 extends over 13 amino acids. From germline, CDR1 is LGHDT and CDR2 YNNKEL (reference sequence). The CDR3 spells CASLSRSSPEAFF.

This chain links TRBV4-1 with TRBJ2-1; checking the TCRdb D call of TRBD2 is not possible without DNA. Germline lookup yields CDR1 MGHRA and CDR2 YSYEKL. The CDR3 loop spans 16 amino acids. The CDR3 loop is CASSLLTRGPDNEQFF.

The chain joins TRBV7-3 to TRBJ1-5; TCRdb proposes TRBD1, but this gene call is untestable without DNA. The CDR3 is 18 residues long. Germline V gene lookup returns CDR1 SGHTA and CDR2 FQGTGA. The CDR3 loop is CASSLTTQGDLSNQPQHF. Drawing the rest from reference TRBV7-3 and TRBJ1-5, the complete variable domain is GAGVSQTPSNKVTEKGKYVELRCDPISGHTALYWYRQSLGQGPEFLIYFQGTGAADDSGLPNDRFFAVRPEGSVSTLKIQRTERGDSAVYLCASSLTTQGDLSNQPQHFGDGTRLSIL.

The genes are TRBV7-9 and TRBJ1-4; there is no DNA to check the TCRdb D call of TRBD1. CDR3 size: 15 residues. Germline assignment: CDR1 SEHNR and CDR2 FQNEAQ (reference sequence). The chain's CDR3 is CASSQGTAANEKLFF.

The V call is TRBV11-2, the J call TRBJ2-2; TCRdb reports TRBD1, a call that lacks DNA to check it against. Germline V gene data show CDR1 as SGHAT and CDR2 as FQNNGV. There are 14 residues in the CDR3. CDR3: CASSADRVIGELFF.

V and J are TRBV14 and TRBJ2-1; without DNA, the TCRdb call of TRBD1 cannot be checked. The CDR3 totals 16 residues. In germline, CDR1 is SGHDN, CDR2 FVKESK. The CDR3 loop is CASSPPLQGAKNEQFF.

The gene calls are TRBV12-3 or TRBV12-4 and TRBJ2-1; without DNA, the TCRdb call of TRBD2 cannot be checked. There are 16 residues in the CDR3. The CDR3 here is CASSTTSGFTYNEQFF.

The rearrangement uses TRBV19 and TRBJ1-1. Germline V CDR1 and CDR2: LNHDA, SQIVND (reference sequence). This CDR3 has 15 amino acids. The CDR3 region is CASSPRGITNTEAFF.

CDR3 sequence: CASSVGSYTGELFF. This chain connects TRBV9 to TRBJ2-2. This CDR3 spans 14 amino acids. The germline gives CDR1 SGDLS, CDR2 YYNGEE.

This chain connects TRBV6-2 or TRBV6-3 to TRBJ1-2; TCRdb picks TRBD1, but there is no DNA to check that call. This CDR3 is built from 16 residues. From germline, CDR1 is MNHEY and CDR2 SVGEGT. CDR3 protein: CASSPAGTGFNYGYTF.